The 8 T cell receptor beta chains in this list originate from one sample, sequenced in a study of blood T cell repertoires in COVID-19. TCRdb's table, derived via immunoSEQ multiplex PCR, lists solely in-frame clones and lacks some. The sample lists some 150,000 clones, roughly three quarters occurring once. Sequencing was performed on PBMCs or T cells enriched from blood (not recorded which). The receptors here all came from a woman between 50 and 59 years old who had recovered from COVID-19.

This clone is medium-sized. The gene calls are TRBV7-9 and TRBJ1-4, with D possibly matching TRBD1 (5 bases). Germline-derived CDR1 and CDR2 are SEHNR and FQNEAQ (reference sequence). Trimming took 5 bases from V and 8 from J, leaving 27 bases between them. The CDR3 has 18 residues. This chain's CDR3 is CASSTDRPKRGEEEKLFF. In nucleotides, the CDR3 is TGTGCCAGCAGCACCGATCGCCCGAAGCGGGGGGAGGAGGAAAAACTGTTTTTT. The full variable domain, its missing parts supplied by reference TRBV7-9 and TRBJ1-4, is DTGVSQNPRHKITKRGQNVTFRCDPISEHNRLYWYRQTLGQGPEFLTYFQNEAQLEKSRLLSDRFSAERPKGSFSTLEIQRTEQGDSAMYLCASSTDRPKRGEEEKLFFGSGTQLSVL.

CDR3 in amino acids: CASSLSTTHQPQHF. The DNA for the CDR3 is TGTGCCAGCAGTTTATCAACTACCCATCAGCCCCAGCATTTT. This chain connects TRBV6-5 to TRBJ1-5; D remains ambiguous. V dropped 4 bases and J dropped 5 bases, with 12 bases sitting between them. The length of the CDR3 is 14 residues. From germline, CDR1 is MNHEY and CDR2 SVGAGI.

The chain links TRBV5-1 to TRBJ2-6; tentatively, D is TRBD1 (5 bases). V dropped 1 base and J dropped 4 bases, with 12 bases sitting between them. Germline-derived CDR1 and CDR2 are SGHRS and YFSETQ. The CDR3 consists of 16 residues. This chain's CDR3 is CASSLRQGTGANVLTF. DNA for the CDR3: TGCGCCAGCAGCTTGAGGCAGGGCACGGGGGCCAACGTCCTGACTTTC.

The sample holds a few counts of this clone. The chain couples TRBV19 to TRBJ1-1, with TRBD1 matching over 7 bases. Germline-derived CDR1 and CDR2 are LNHDA and SQIVND (reference sequence). The V gene end was trimmed by 7 bases and the J gene end by 5 bases; junction bases not matched to a gene: 13. This CDR3 region has 15 residues. The CDR3 DNA reads TGTGCCAGTAACCCAGACAGGGACGATTGGACTGAAGCTTTCTTT. It is translated as CASNPDRDDWTEAFF.

The rearrangement joins TRBV10-3 to TRBJ1-2; D is undetermined. The CDR3 extends over 13 amino acids. V dropped 0 bases and J dropped 4 bases, with 6 bases sitting between them. Per germline, CDR1 ENHRY and CDR2 SYGVKD. The CDR3 DNA is TGTGCCATCAGTGAGTCGCCGGTCTATGGCTACACCTTC. Translation: CAISESPVYGYTF.

About this clone itself: The junction does not match germline at one end; this may be a read error. This rearrangement joins TRBV6-1 to TRBJ2-5; D is possibly TRBD1 (5 bases). Germline V gives CDR1 MNHNS, CDR2 SASEGT. CDR3 size: 14 residues. DNA for the CDR3: TGTGCCAGCAGCGAAGACAGCCGACAAGAGACCCAGTACTTC. Its protein is CASSEDSRQETQYF.

The table lists this clone with a few counts. The chain recombines TRBV9 with TRBJ1-4; TRBD1 agrees at 8 bases. Germline V gene lookup returns CDR1 SGDLS and CDR2 YYNGEE. The CDR3 length is 15 residues. V dropped 4 bases and J dropped 3; count of bases not matched to a gene: 5. The CDR3 nucleotides read TGTGCCAGCAGCTTAACAGGGGGGGCTAATGAAAAACTGTTTTTT. This sequence encodes CASSLTGGANEKLFF.

The chain uses TRBV5-5 and TRBJ1-2; TRBD1 matches at 8 bases. The V and J ends lost 2 bases and 8 bases, in that order; junction bases with no gene match: 8. This CDR3 comprises 14 residues. Germline-derived CDR1 and CDR2 are SGHKS and YYEKEE (reference sequence). The CDR3 nucleotides read TGTGCCAGCAGCTTAATAGTACAGGGGGAAGGCTACACCTTC. Protein product: CASSLIVQGEGYTF.